This T cell receptor beta chain stems from a study of shared clonotypes between healthy human individuals. The CDR3 length is 16 residues. V dropped 5 bases and J dropped 2 bases, with 19 bases sitting between them. Per the germline V gene, CDR1 is SGHTA and CDR2 is FQGNSA. The naive CD8 population came from CD45RO-negative cells selected for CCR7, without terminally differentiated effector memory CD45RA+ cells. Measured with immunoSEQ multiplex PCR; TCRdb has only the in-frame clones, and not every one. The profile covers over 2,000,000 clones, with 93% appearing a single time and over 1.5% taken by the ten largest.

The material sequenced was naive CD8+ T cells from PBMCs. The chain combines TRBV7-2 with TRBJ2-7; a possible D gene is TRBD2 (6 bases). The sequence derives from a man aged 18 to 29 in good health. Some clones in this sample may be carry-over from other donors' samples. The CDR3 nucleotides are TGTGCCAGCAGCGCGGGGACGGATATAATCACCTACGAGCAGTACTTC. Protein product: CASSAGTDIITYEQYF.